This T cell receptor (beta chain) appears in the sequencing data of a study of blood T cell repertoires in COVID-19. Deletions cut 2 bases from V and 2 bases from J, with 9 bases between. The CDR3 totals 15 residues. CDR1 and CDR2 from the germline V gene are SEHNR and FQNEAQ (reference sequence). Here immunoSEQ multiplex PCR was the method, and the copy in TCRdb shows in-frame clones only, minus some. Here the sample spans 300,000 to 350,000 clones, approximately 86% being singletons. The sequence came from a woman in her late teens or twenties who had recovered from COVID-19. The genes are TRBV7-9 and TRBJ1-4, with TRBD1 as a possible D gene (6 bases). The sequenced sample was PBMCs or T cells enriched from blood (not recorded which). The CDR3 coding sequence is TGTGCCAGCAGCTTACCGGGGGGCACTAATGAAAAACTGTTTTTT. Translated: CASSLPGGTNEKLFF.